This TCR beta chain was profiled in a study of regulatory T cells in long-lasting Graves disease. Time point noted: newly diagnosed GD, antithyroid drugs for less than 3 months. After RNA was extracted from PBMCs, the TCR library was made from it. Construction of the TCR beta libraries employed iRepertoire HTBI primers in conjunction with Arm-PCR of CDR3 regions. TCRdb independently ran MiXCR on the multiplex PCR reads; one entry per CDR3 protein. The sample holds 300,000 to 400,000 distinct CDR3 sequences, approximately 15% seen once. As concerns this clonotype: A far larger clone is a single base away, which makes a read error likely.

The CDR3 has 12 amino acids. V was cut by 0 bases and J by 10 bases, with 8 bases left in between. Germline CDR1 is SGHKS and CDR2 is YYEKEE (reference sequence). The same specimen was also included in a second study, on T cells in Graves' hyperthyroidism and ophthalmopathy. From that second work: Hyperthyroidism patients were newly diagnosed, had disease duration under 2 months, and were aged 18 to 65 years.

Specimen: peripheral blood mononuclear cells (PBMCs), collected at new diagnosis, from a patient treated with antithyroid drugs. The clonotype was recovered from a man aged 35 to 55 with Graves disease. V usage is TRBV5-5 and J usage is TRBJ2-1; D is ambiguous. This chain's CDR3 is CASSLGPYEQFF. The CDR3 DNA reads as TGTGCCAGCAGCTTGGGGCCCTACGAGCAGTTCTTC.